This section outlines one T cell receptor beta chain sequence together with its context. The antigen it recognizes is unknown. Within one base of it there is no much larger clone, and no base qualities were kept. The data derive from a study of blood T cell repertoires in COVID-19 (dated by TCRdb to the early 2020s). For the wider study: Samples covering the acute and convalescent phases of COVID-19 were provided by collaborators in the United States, Italy and Spain. The material from the prospective study consisted of cDNA or gDNA derived from T cells, B-cell-depleted T cells, or PBMCs. Deeply sampled blood TCRbeta repertoires from subjects exposed to, actively infected with, or recovered from COVID-19 were included in the dataset. A freely available public database, intended as a resource for researchers studying the immune response to SARS-CoV-2, is where the repertoires were released. Samples came from the ongoing ImmuneRACE study (first 160 participants) plus 1,254 subjects from 6 global collaborators. Sample metadata almost always included a de-identified subject ID, COVID-19 status, age in years and sex. HLA class I and class II types, where available, came from metadata supplied by the sample provider rather than from assay-based typing. The study at large found these results: How much clinical and demographic metadata was included differed by source and by participant, and the metadata was provided uncurated.

The germline V gene specifies KGHDR as CDR1 and SFDVKD as CDR2. V sheds 4 bases and J sheds 5 bases, leaving 11 bases between their ends. CDR3 length: 14 amino acids, cysteine to phenylalanine. The read is trimmed to its CDR3 DNA, 42 bases read in frame from base 1. Participants in the prospective study were enrolled through a virtual design, were aged about 18 to 100 years, and lived in 24 United States geographic areas. To assign participants to cohorts, the prospective study relied on clinical history that participants themselves reported in a screening survey and a study questionnaire. In the prospective study, whole blood, serum and a nasopharyngeal or oropharyngeal swab were collected from each participant by mobile phlebotomists. Prospective study participants could optionally give additional blood draws and questionnaires over a roughly 2-month period. Prospective study blood samples were shipped either frozen or at room temperature before DNA extraction.

The immunoSEQ Assay, a bias-controlled multiplex PCR, was used to amplify TCRbeta CDR3 regions from genomic DNA. Per the authors' processing: The number of nucleated cells in each sample was estimated by amplification of reference gene primers within the assay. To quantify the absolute abundance of each unique TCRbeta CDR3 rearrangement, sequence reads were collapsed and filtered. For each sample, productive Simpson clonality was calculated as the square root of Simpson's diversity index over productive rearrangements. Sourced from immuneACCESS, this table was stored by TCRdb with only in-frame sequences that have V and J called. A share of the clones is absent; for the studies checked, an unresolved V gene accounts for under half, and the remainder has no known explanation. V and J calls and clone size are as listed in that table; D and trimming were resolved from the DNA. The sample contains 380,000 or so clones, around 90% of them found a single time. Of the sample, more than 2% is held by the ten largest clones.

The receptor chain draws on TRBV24-1 and TRBJ1-5; perhaps TRBD1 is the D gene, with 5 bases matching. Sequenced: PBMCs or T cells enriched from blood (not recorded which). The sequence was obtained from a woman in her thirties or forties with acute COVID-19. The nucleotide sequence reads TGTGCCACCAGTGAAAAGACAGTTTATCAGCCCCAGCATTTT. This encodes CATSEKTVYQPQHF.